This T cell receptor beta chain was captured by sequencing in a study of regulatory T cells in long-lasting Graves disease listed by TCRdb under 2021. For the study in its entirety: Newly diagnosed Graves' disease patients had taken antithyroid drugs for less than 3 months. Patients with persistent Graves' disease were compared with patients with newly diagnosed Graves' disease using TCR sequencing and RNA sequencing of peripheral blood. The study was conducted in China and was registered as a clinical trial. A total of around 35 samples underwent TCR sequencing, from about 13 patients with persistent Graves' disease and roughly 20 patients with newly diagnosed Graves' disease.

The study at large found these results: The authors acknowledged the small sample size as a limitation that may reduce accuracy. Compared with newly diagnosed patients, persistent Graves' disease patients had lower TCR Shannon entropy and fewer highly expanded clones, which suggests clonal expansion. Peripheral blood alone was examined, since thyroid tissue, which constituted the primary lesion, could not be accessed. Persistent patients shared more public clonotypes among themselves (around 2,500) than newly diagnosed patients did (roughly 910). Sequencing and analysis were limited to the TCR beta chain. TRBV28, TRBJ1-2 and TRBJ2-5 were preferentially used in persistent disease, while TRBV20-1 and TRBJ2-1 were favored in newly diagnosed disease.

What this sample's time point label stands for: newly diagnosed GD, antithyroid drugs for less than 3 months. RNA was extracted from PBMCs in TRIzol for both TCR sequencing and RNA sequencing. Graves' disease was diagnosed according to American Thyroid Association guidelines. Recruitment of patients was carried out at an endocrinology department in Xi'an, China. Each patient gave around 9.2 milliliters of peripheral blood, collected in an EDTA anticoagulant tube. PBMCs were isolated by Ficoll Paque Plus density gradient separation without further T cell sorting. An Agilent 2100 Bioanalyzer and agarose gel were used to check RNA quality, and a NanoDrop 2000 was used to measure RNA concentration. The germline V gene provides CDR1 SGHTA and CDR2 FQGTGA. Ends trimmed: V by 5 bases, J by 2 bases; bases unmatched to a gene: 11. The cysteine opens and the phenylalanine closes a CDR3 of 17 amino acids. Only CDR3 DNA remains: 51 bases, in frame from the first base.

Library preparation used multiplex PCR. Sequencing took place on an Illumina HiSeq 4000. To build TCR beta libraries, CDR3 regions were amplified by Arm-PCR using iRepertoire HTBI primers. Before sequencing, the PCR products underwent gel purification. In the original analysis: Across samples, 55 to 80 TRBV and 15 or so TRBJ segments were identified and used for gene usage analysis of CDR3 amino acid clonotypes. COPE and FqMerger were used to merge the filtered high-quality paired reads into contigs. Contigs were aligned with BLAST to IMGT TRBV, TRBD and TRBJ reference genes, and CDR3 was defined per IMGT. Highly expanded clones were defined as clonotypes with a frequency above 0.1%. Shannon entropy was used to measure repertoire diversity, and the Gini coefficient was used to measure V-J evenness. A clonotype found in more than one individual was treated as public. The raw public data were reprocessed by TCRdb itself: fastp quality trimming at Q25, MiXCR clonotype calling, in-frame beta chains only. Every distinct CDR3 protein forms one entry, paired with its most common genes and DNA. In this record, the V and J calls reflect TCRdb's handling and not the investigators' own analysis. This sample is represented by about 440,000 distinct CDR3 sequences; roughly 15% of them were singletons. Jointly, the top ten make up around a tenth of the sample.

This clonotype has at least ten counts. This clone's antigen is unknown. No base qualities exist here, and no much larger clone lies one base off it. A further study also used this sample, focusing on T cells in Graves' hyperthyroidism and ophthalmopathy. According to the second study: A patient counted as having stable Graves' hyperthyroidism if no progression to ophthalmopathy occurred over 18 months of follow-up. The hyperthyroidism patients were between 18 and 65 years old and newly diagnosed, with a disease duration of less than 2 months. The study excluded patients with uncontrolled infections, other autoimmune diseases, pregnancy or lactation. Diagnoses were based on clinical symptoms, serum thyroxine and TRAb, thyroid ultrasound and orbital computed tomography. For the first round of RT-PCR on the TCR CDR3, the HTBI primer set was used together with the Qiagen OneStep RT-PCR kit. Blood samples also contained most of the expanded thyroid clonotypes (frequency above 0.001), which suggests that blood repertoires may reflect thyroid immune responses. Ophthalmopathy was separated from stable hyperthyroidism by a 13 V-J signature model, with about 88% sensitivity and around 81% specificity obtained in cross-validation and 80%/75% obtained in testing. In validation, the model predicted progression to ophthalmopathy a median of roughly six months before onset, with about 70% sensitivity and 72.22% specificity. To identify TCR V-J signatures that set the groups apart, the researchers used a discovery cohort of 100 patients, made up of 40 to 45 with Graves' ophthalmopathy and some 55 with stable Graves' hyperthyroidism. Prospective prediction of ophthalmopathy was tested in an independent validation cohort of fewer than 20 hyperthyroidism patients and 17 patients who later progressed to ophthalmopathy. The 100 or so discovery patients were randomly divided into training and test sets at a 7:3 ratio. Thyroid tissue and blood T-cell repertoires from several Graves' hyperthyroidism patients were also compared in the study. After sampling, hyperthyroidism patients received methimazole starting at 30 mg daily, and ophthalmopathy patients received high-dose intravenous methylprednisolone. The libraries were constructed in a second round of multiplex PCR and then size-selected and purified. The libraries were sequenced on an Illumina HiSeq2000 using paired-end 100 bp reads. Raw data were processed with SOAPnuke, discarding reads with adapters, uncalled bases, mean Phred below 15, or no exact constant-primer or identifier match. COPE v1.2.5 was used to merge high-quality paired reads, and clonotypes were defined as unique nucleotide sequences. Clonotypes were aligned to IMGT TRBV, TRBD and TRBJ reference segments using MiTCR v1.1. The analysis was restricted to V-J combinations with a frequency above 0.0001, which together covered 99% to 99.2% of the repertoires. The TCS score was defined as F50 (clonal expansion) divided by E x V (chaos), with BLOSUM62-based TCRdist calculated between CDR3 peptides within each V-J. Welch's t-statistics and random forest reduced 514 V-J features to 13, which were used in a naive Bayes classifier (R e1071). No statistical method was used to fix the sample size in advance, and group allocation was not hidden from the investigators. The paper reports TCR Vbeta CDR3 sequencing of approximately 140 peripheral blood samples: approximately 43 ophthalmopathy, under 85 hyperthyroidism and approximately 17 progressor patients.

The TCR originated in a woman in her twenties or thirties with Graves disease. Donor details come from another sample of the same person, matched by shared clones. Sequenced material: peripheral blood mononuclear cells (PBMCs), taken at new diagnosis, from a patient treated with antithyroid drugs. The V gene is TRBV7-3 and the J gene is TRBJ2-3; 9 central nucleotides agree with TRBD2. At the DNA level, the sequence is TGTGCCAGCAGCCGCCGCTCTAGCGGGAATCCCACAGATACGCAGTATTTT. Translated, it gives CASSRRSSGNPTDTQYF.